These 25 T cell receptor beta chains share one sample of origin, sequenced in a study of identical twins. TCRdb re-called the 5' RACE reads through MiXCR, storing one row per CDR3 protein. Among about 730,000 distinct CDR3 sequences listed, 21% were seen once. The data also belong to a second study, concerning T cells expressing NK-cell markers.

The specimen sequenced was PBMCs. These receptors originate from a woman aged 18-29 years in good health.

This chain's CDR3 is CSVARGRNTGELFF. CDR3 nucleotide sequence: TGCAGCGTTGCCCGGGGGCGAAACACCGGGGAGCTGTTTTTT. This chain joins TRBV29-1 and TRBJ2-2; possibly TRBD1 or TRBD2 for D (6 bases each). The CDR3 spans 14 residues. The germline V gene encodes CDR1 SQVTM and CDR2 ANQGSEA. V was clipped by 4 bases and J by 2 bases, with 11 bases between them.

The V call is TRBV11-3, the J call TRBJ2-2; D may be TRBD1 (5 bases). The CDR3 totals 16 residues. The ends were cut back, 5 bases at V and 4 bases at J, with 17 bases in the middle. Germline lookup yields CDR1 SGHNT and CDR2 YENEEA. The DNA for the CDR3 is TGTGCCAGCAGCCCCAGGGCAGCCAGTCTCACCGGGGAGCTGTTTTTT. Amino acids: CASSPRAASLTGELFF.

The V and J genes are TRBV6-5 and TRBJ2-7; D unclear. Germline V lookup: CDR1 MNHEY, CDR2 SVGAGI. With 3 bases removed from V and 4 bases from J, the gap between germline ends came to 16 bases. This CDR3 comprises 15 residues. CDR3 DNA sequence: TGTGCCAGCAGTTATGTGCTTACAGACCTATACGAGCAGTACTTC. Encoded protein: CASSYVLTDLYEQYF.

The CDR3 protein is CASSPGTASSYEQYF. CDR3 in DNA: TGCGCCAGCAGCCCCGGGACAGCTAGCTCCTACGAGCAGTACTTC. The rearrangement uses TRBV5-1 and TRBJ2-7; 7 nucleotides align to TRBD1. The germline V gene encodes CDR1 SGHRS and CDR2 YFSETQ. This CDR3 is 15 amino acids long. With 4 bases clipped from V and 0 bases from J, the junction kept 7 bases outside the gene matches.

The chain joins TRBV30 to TRBJ2-1; 10 positions match TRBD2. Germline CDR1 and CDR2: GTSNPN and SVGIG (reference sequence). The CDR3 has 14 residues. Germline trimming cut 2 bases from V and 9 bases from J; bases unmatched to any gene: 7. CDR3 protein: CAWSWASGSGEQFF. The DNA for the CDR3 is TGTGCCTGGAGTTGGGCTAGCGGGAGCGGTGAGCAGTTCTTC.

This clonotype was counted a few times. Mismatch with germline at one junction end may stem from a read error. The rearrangement links TRBV24-1 to TRBJ2-5; no firm D call. Germline V gene sequence: CDR1 KGHDR, CDR2 SFDVKD. The CDR3 consists of 8 residues. CDR3 protein: CATSPSNF. The CDR3 region has the DNA TGTGCCACCAGCCCTTCCAATTTC.

This chain links TRBV12-3 or TRBV12-4 with TRBJ2-2; 14 nucleotides align to TRBD2. The CDR3 has 16 residues. J was trimmed by 7 bases and V by 6 bases; bases with no gene match: 7. The CDR3 nucleotides read TGTGCCAGCAGCGATCGGACTAGCGGGAGGAACGGGGAGCTGTTTTTT. This sequence encodes CASSDRTSGRNGELFF.

This clonotype was recorded at least ten times. The chain combines TRBV12-3 or TRBV12-4 with TRBJ2-7, with D perhaps matching TRBD1 (5 bases). The CDR3 is 13 residues long. The V end lost 6 bases, the J end lost 1 base, and 10 bases lay between the germline ends. The CDR3 protein is CASSWTRSYEQYF. The DNA for the CDR3 is TGTGCCAGCAGCTGGACACGTTCCTACGAGCAGTACTTC.

This clonotype was found a few times. This chain connects TRBV29-1 to TRBJ2-3, with 10 bases lining up with TRBD2. Germline V gene data show CDR1 as SQVTM and CDR2 as ANQGSEA. V shed 4 bases and J 3 bases; nucleotides not matched to a gene: 7. The CDR3 totals 15 residues. Here the CDR3 reads CSVVPASGRTDTQYF. Written as DNA, the CDR3 is TGCAGCGTTGTTCCGGCTAGCGGGAGAACAGATACGCAGTATTTT.

This chain links TRBV6-1 with TRBJ2-3; D remains ambiguous. V was pared by 8 bases and J by 6 bases, with 21 bases between. Germline-derived CDR1 and CDR2 are MNHNS and SASEGT. This CDR3 is 15 amino acids long. CDR3 nucleotide sequence: TGTGCCAGCCAATCCCCCGGAGATGGCGAGGATACGCAGTATTTT. It encodes CASQSPGDGEDTQYF.

This clonotype was seen a handful of times. The chain is built from TRBV3-1 and TRBJ2-2, with D possibly being TRBD2 (6 bases). The CDR3 spans 15 residues. CDR1 LGHDT and CDR2 YNNKEL come from the germline V gene (reference sequence). Between the trimmed V and J ends, which lost 5 bases and 6 bases, there was a span of 16 bases. The CDR3 spells CASSSGTLISGELFF. DNA for the CDR3: TGTGCCAGCAGCTCCGGGACTCTTATATCCGGGGAGCTGTTTTTT.

CDR3 bases: TGCAGTGCTAGGGAGGAGGGTCGGGGTACGCAGTATTTT. The encoded protein is CSAREEGRGTQYF. This rearrangement joins TRBV20-1 to TRBJ2-3; D is possibly TRBD2 (6 bases). Germline-derived CDR1 and CDR2 are DFQATT and SNEGSKA (reference sequence). V lost 3 bases and J 8 bases, leaving 15 bases between the germline ends. This CDR3 spans 13 amino acids.

This clonotype was observed many times. The rearrangement joins TRBV4-3 to TRBJ2-6; D is possibly TRBD1 (5 bases). From germline, CDR1 is LGHNA and CDR2 YSLEER. V was shortened by 3 bases and J by 2 bases, with 11 bases between the two germline ends. This CDR3 has 16 residues. The CDR3 DNA sequence: TGCGCCAGCAGCCAGGACAAGGCCCCTGGGGCCAACGTCCTGACTTTC. It encodes CASSQDKAPGANVLTF.

This CDR3 reads CASRVLDTQYF. In DNA, the CDR3 is TGTGCCAGCAGGGTTTTAGATACGCAGTATTTT. The V gene is TRBV7-2, the J gene TRBJ2-3; D remains ambiguous. The CDR3 is 11 residues long. Germline V lookup: CDR1 SGHTA, CDR2 FQGNSA. V lost 6 bases, J lost 5 bases, and 6 bases lay in between.

The rearrangement joins TRBV27 to TRBJ1-2; D gene unclear. V lost 6 bases, J lost 8 bases, and 16 bases lay in between. CDR1 and CDR2 (germline): MNHEY, SMNVEV (reference sequence). The CDR3 is made up of 13 amino acids. The CDR3 DNA follows: TGTGCCAGCAGCAAGGGTACGACCTGGGGCTACACCTTC. Translated, it gives CASSKGTTWGYTF.

The rearrangement links TRBV29-1 to TRBJ2-2; 7 bases are a match to TRBD2. The CDR3 sequence is 15 residues long. The trim removed 0 bases at V and 5 bases at J, leaving 6 bases unmatched. Germline CDR1 is SQVTM and CDR2 is ANQGSEA. The CDR3 coding sequence is TGCAGCGTTGAAGAAGGACTAGAGGAGACCGGGGAGCTGTTTTTT. Its protein is CSVEEGLEETGELFF.

J is TRBJ2-1 and V is TRBV5-1; 13 nucleotides align to TRBD2. V lost 2 bases and J lost 8; bases outside the gene matches: 4. Germline values: CDR1 SGHRS, CDR2 YFSETQ. The length of the CDR3 is 15 residues. The CDR3 DNA reads as TGCGCCAGCAGCTTACTAGCGGGGGGGCAAGATGAGCAGTTCTTC. This gives the protein CASSLLAGGQDEQFF.

This clonotype was detected a few times. The chain joins TRBV10-3 to TRBJ1-2; no definite D call. Germline V gene sequence: CDR1 ENHRY, CDR2 SYGVKD. V was pared by 2 bases and J by 2 bases, with 6 bases between. The CDR3 length is 13 residues. CDR3 sequence: CAISEVQNYGYTF. DNA for the CDR3: TGTGCCATCAGTGAGGTCCAGAACTATGGCTACACCTTC.

The genes are TRBV12-3 or TRBV12-4 and TRBJ1-1; 7 bases match TRBD1. The junction had 17 bases not matched to a gene; V was cut back by 5 bases and J by 5 bases. The CDR3 sequence is 17 residues long. CDR3 region: CASSRGGRQGWWTEAFF. The CDR3 nucleotides read TGTGCCAGCAGTAGGGGAGGTAGACAGGGATGGTGGACTGAAGCTTTCTTT.

This clonotype appeared many times. One junction end does not reproduce the germline sequence, and a read error may be involved. As DNA, the CDR3 is TGCAGTGCTCGAGAGGGAGAAGGGGGCGCGGATACGCAGTATTTT. Encoded protein: CSAREGEGGADTQYF. This chain joins TRBV20-1 and TRBJ2-3, with 7 bases fitting TRBD1. Looked up from germline, CDR1 is DFQATT and CDR2 is SNEGSKA (reference sequence). The CDR3 length is 15 residues.

This clonotype was counted between two and nine times. The chain links TRBV27 to TRBJ2-7; D perhaps matches TRBD2 (6 bases). The V gene's germline CDR1 is MNHEY and CDR2 SMNVEV (reference sequence). The CDR3 totals 12 residues. Trimming took 4 bases from V and 6 from J, leaving 10 bases between them. CDR3 residues: CASSWIGGEQYF. For the CDR3, the DNA is TGTGCCAGCAGTTGGATCGGGGGCGAGCAGTACTTC.

The chain recombines TRBV12-3 or TRBV12-4 with TRBJ2-7; 7 bases match TRBD1. CDR3 length: 14 residues. Trimming cost V 6 bases and J 4 bases; bases outside gene matches: 9. CDR3 residues: CASRRQGMLYEQYF. In nucleotides, the CDR3 is TGTGCCAGCAGACGACAGGGAATGTTATACGAGCAGTACTTC.

This clonotype was counted between two and nine times. The J gene is TRBJ1-4, the V gene TRBV18; unclear D gene. From germline, CDR1 is KGHSH and CDR2 LQKENI. CDR3 length: 14 residues. Trimming stripped 5 bases from V and 8 bases from J, with 15 bases between. CDR3 region: CASSSQVTREKLFF. The CDR3 DNA is TGTGCCAGCTCATCGCAGGTTACTCGCGAAAAACTGTTTTTT.

Only a few counts were recorded for this clonotype. The V and J genes are TRBV27 and TRBJ2-5; TRBD1 aligns across 10 bases. The CDR3 has 16 residues. V trimming: 3 bases; J trimming: 1 base; junction bases outside the gene matches: 5. Germline values: CDR1 MNHEY, CDR2 SMNVEV (reference sequence). The CDR3 loop reads CASSLLGQGIQETQYF. The CDR3 DNA reads as TGTGCCAGCAGTTTGTTGGGACAGGGGATCCAAGAGACCCAGTACTTC.

J is TRBJ2-7 and V is TRBV4-3; D ambiguous. The CDR3 has 16 residues. V shed 0 bases and J shed 2 bases, with 14 bases lying between them. Germline CDR1 is LGHNA and CDR2 is YSLEER. CDR3 sequence (DNA): TGCGCCAGCAGCCAAGAAGGGCGGAGCCGGACCTACGAGCAGTACTTC. Translated: CASSQEGRSRTYEQYF.